This T cell receptor beta chain derives from a study of cytomegalovirus exposure and HLA in healthy donors. Regarding the study as a whole: According to a later analysis, donors in an Asian-associated ancestry cluster reportedly had fewer N-insertions than the roughly 670-donor mean.

Details on this clone: Its antigen is not known.

The PCR used 60 Vbeta and 13 Jbeta primers. Sequencing was performed with immunoSEQ multiplex PCR; in TCRdb, only in-frame clones are kept and a portion is missing. The sample lists roughly 200,000 clones, approximately 85% occurring once. The CDR3 contains 13 residues. CDR1 and CDR2 from the germline V gene are SGDLS and YYNGEE. The sequence came from a woman aged 45 to 65 in good health and CMV-seronegative. Input material: PBMCs. The chain links TRBV9 to TRBJ2-5, with D possibly matching TRBD1 (5 bases). The DNA end is more similar to TRBJ2-7, so the J call may be wrong. The CDR3 region has the DNA TGTGCCAGCAGCGCCTCCACAGGCTACGAGCAGTACTTC. Protein product: CASSASTGYEQYF.